The 9 T cell receptor beta chains presented below share a single source sample, sequenced in a study of PD-1 blockade in classical Hodgkin lymphoma (dated by TCRdb to about 2020). The time point label corresponds to: cycle 1 day 1 (C1D1), immediately before nivolumab initiation. Relapse after autologous stem cell transplantation had occurred in all trial patients, and cohorts A, B and C were distinguished by prior brentuximab vedotin exposure. The library relied on the immunoSEQ multiplex PCR assay. Drawn from immuneACCESS, this table holds only the in-frame rearrangements with V and J called that TCRdb kept. Clones are partly lost; checked studies trace under half to an unresolved V gene and leave the rest unexplained. Counted in this sample were 30,000 or so clones; roughly four fifths of them appeared once. Of the sample, approximately 32% falls within the top ten clones. The sequencing used peripheral blood mononuclear cells (PBMCs), collected at baseline. These receptors came from a human donor with classical Hodgkin lymphoma.

CDR3 region: CASSRGPWAQETQYF. In nucleotides, the CDR3 is TGTGCCAGTAGTAGAGGACCTTGGGCACAAGAGACCCAGTACTTC. This chain uses TRBV19 with TRBJ2-5; D unresolved. Trimming stripped 4 bases from V and 2 bases from J, with 14 bases between. The germline CDR1 and CDR2 sequences are LNHDA and SQIVND (reference sequence). This CDR3 is 15 amino acids long.

This rearrangement joins TRBV5-1 to TRBJ2-1; 12 nucleotides align to TRBD1. CDR3 length: 17 residues. Germline loops: CDR1 SGHRS, CDR2 YFSETQ. V shed 4 bases, J shed 6 bases, and the junction held 11 bases outside the gene matches. CDR3 in DNA: TGCGCCAGCAGCATACTGGGGACAGGGGGCCAGGGCAATGAGCAGTTCTTC. It codes for CASSILGTGGQGNEQFF.

The V and J genes are TRBV10-1 and TRBJ2-4; 7 bases line up with TRBD1. With 5 bases clipped from V and 0 bases from J, the junction kept 10 bases outside the gene matches. CDR1 is WNHNN and CDR2 is SYGVQD in the germline V gene (reference sequence). The CDR3 spans 17 residues. The DNA for the CDR3 is TGCGCCAGCAGTCATACACAGGGGTTTAAAGCCAAAAACATTCAGTACTTC. Protein: CASSHTQGFKAKNIQYF.

The chain has TRBV18 and TRBJ2-5, with D perhaps assigned TRBD1 or TRBD2 (5 bases each). Trimming took 4 bases from V and 1 from J, leaving 16 bases between them. The germline gives CDR1 KGHSH, CDR2 LQKENI. The CDR3 loop spans 16 amino acids. CDR3 bases: TGTGCCAGCTCACTTTCCCCGGGGCGAACCCAAGAGACCCAGTACTTC. Protein: CASSLSPGRTQETQYF.

V is TRBV28 and J is TRBJ1-4, with D perhaps matching TRBD1 (5 bases). This CDR3 is built from 14 residues. CDR1 and CDR2 (germline): MDHEN, SYDVKM. Trimming left V 2 bases short and J 8 bases short, with 12 bases between. The CDR3 region is CASSLGGVREKLFF. The CDR3 DNA follows: TGTGCCAGCAGTTTAGGGGGGGTAAGGGAAAAACTGTTTTTT.

The chain recombines TRBV19 with TRBJ1-2, with TRBD1 matching over 9 bases. This CDR3 spans 12 amino acids. The V gene's germline CDR1 is LNHDA and CDR2 SQIVND (reference sequence). Trimming took 8 bases from V and 4 from J; bases not matched to a gene: 2. The DNA for the CDR3 is TGTGCCAGTGGGACAGGGACCTATGGCTACACCTTC. Translated, it gives CASGTGTYGYTF.

The gene calls are TRBV18 and TRBJ1-6, with a possible D match to TRBD1 (5 bases). The CDR3 sequence is 14 residues long. Germline CDR1 is KGHSH and CDR2 is LQKENI. Trimming shortened V by 1 base and J by 5 bases, and 6 bases separated the two germline ends. CDR3 in amino acids: CASSPRGDNSPLHF. The CDR3 nucleotides are TGTGCCAGCTCACCACGGGGGGATAATTCACCCCTCCACTTT.

The V call is TRBV7-9, the J call TRBJ1-1; 12 bases match TRBD1. Germline V gene lookup returns CDR1 SEHNR and CDR2 FQNEAQ (reference sequence). V lost 5 bases and J lost 5; bases outside the gene matches: 9. This CDR3 is built from 16 residues. The CDR3 bases are TGTGCCAGCAGCCAGGGACAGGGGGCGCGGGAGACTGAAGCTTTCTTT. It translates to CASSQGQGARETEAFF.

The rearrangement uses TRBV2 and TRBJ1-6; D is unclear. CDR1 SNHLY and CDR2 FYNNEI come from the germline V gene. The CDR3 contains 17 residues. The V end was cut by 3 bases, the J end by 5 bases, with 17 bases between. In DNA form, the CDR3 reads TGTGCCAGCAGTGATGGGCCCGGACCACCCCATAATTCACCCCTCCACTTT. Protein product: CASSDGPGPPHNSPLHF.